Each of the 5 T cell receptor beta chains below was sequenced from the same sample in a study of CD8 T cells in Susac syndrome. Reverse transcription of roughly 0.5 to 1 ug RNA was carried out with random hexamers. MiXCR, run by TCRdb on the immunoSEQ multiplex PCR reads, gives a single entry per CDR3 protein. The sample comprises some 180,000 distinct CDR3 sequences, roughly 94% of which are singletons, and 0.099% rests with the top ten. Input material: CD4+ T cells from PBMCs. These receptors all stem from a human donor with Susac syndrome.

This chain links TRBV12-3 or TRBV12-4 with TRBJ1-1; TRBD1 agrees at 10 bases. Trimming removed 5 bases from V and 3 bases from J; junction bases left unmatched: 6. CDR3 length: 15 amino acids. In nucleotides, the CDR3 is TGTGCCAGCAGTCCACGACAGGGGGCCGACACTGAAGCTTTCTTT. It encodes CASSPRQGADTEAFF.

The chain employs TRBV5-1 and TRBJ1-2; 7 nucleotides line up with TRBD1. Germline V gene sequence: CDR1 SGHRS, CDR2 YFSETQ. After removal of 4 bases from V and 6 bases from J, the junction contained 9 bases not matched to a gene. The CDR3 extends over 14 amino acids. The CDR3, as DNA: TGCGCCAGCAGCGTTGGGACAGCAGTTAATGGCTACACCTTC. This codes for CASSVGTAVNGYTF.

V and J are TRBV7-9 and TRBJ1-4; maybe TRBD1 (5 bases). The CDR3 sequence is 13 residues long. Trimming removed 5 bases at V and 7 bases at J, with 11 bases between. Germline V gene lookup returns CDR1 SEHNR and CDR2 FQNEAQ (reference sequence). CDR3 nucleotides: TGTGCCAGCAGCCCTACGGGGCTTGAAAAACTGTTTTTT. This gives the protein CASSPTGLEKLFF.

The chain joins TRBV20-1 to TRBJ2-7; 13 nucleotides agree with TRBD2. From germline, CDR1 is DFQATT and CDR2 SNEGSKA (reference sequence). Losses at the gene ends were 8 bases for V and 7 bases for J; bases not matched to a gene: 8. The length of the CDR3 is 13 residues. Here the CDR3 reads CSQPGLAGHEQYF. The CDR3 bases are TGCAGTCAGCCGGGACTAGCGGGACATGAGCAGTACTTC.

The chain couples TRBV18 to TRBJ2-2, with 8 nucleotides matching TRBD2. The CDR3 contains 16 residues. Trimming removed 0 bases from V and 5 bases from J; junction bases left unmatched: 5. In germline, CDR1 is KGHSH, CDR2 LQKENI. CDR3 in amino acids: CASSPPSGSYTGELFF. The CDR3 bases are TGTGCCAGCTCACCACCAAGCGGGAGTTATACCGGGGAGCTGTTTTTT.